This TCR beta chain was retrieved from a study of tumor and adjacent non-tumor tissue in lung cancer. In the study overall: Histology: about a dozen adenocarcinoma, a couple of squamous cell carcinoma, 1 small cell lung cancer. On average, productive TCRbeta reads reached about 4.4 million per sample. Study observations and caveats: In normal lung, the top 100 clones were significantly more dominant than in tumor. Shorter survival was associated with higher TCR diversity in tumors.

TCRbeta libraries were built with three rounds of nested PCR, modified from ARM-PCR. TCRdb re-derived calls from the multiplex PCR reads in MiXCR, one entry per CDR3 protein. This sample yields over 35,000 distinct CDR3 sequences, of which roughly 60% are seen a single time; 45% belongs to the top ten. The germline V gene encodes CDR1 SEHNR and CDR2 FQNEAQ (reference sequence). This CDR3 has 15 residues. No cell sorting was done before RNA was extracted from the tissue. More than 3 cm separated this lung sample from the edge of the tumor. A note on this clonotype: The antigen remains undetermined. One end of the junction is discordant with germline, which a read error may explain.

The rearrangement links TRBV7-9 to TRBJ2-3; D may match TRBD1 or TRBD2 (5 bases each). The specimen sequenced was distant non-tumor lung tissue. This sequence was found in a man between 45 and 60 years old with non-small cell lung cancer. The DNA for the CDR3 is TGTGCCAGCAGCTTAATTGGGGGTAACACAGATACACAGTATTTT. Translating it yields CASSLIGGNTDTQYF.